Listed below are T cell receptor beta chains from one sample, sequenced in a study of CD8 T cells in ankylosing spondylitis. From the 5' RACE reads, TCRdb called clonotypes with MiXCR, one entry per CDR3 protein. This table holds over 200,000 distinct CDR3 sequences, approximately 20% found once. Material: blood, either unsorted or a sorted T cell fraction (not recorded which). The source of these receptors is a male donor with ankylosing spondylitis. CDR3s leave out the opening cysteine and the closing phenylalanine or tryptophan. Fields, in order: V gene, CDR3 protein.

V gene: TRBV6-1; CDR3 protein: ASRGTGYYNEQF
V gene: TRBV19; CDR3 protein: ASSISRRVTSNTEAF
V gene: TRBV6-2/TRBV6-3; CDR3 protein: ASSYSEMPISQPQH
V gene: TRBV15; CDR3 protein: ATSRSAGEPDSPLH
V gene: TRBV3-1; CDR3 protein: ASSERVSTEAF
V gene: TRBV27; CDR3 protein: ASRPSLAPTYEQY
V gene: TRBV5-4; CDR3 protein: ASSLAETGLFSSYNEQF
V gene: TRBV11-1; CDR3 protein: ASSLVGGDRVLRYQETQY
V gene: TRBV5-1; CDR3 protein: ASSLATTGDYEQY
V gene: TRBV4-1; CDR3 protein: ASSALAGTGELF
V gene: TRBV12-3/TRBV12-4; CDR3 protein: ASTGNTGELF
V gene: TRBV5-6; CDR3 protein: ASSWASHEQF
V gene: TRBV12-3/TRBV12-4; CDR3 protein: ASSLVGASNQPQH
V gene: TRBV10-3; CDR3 protein: AISESIVAGGRYEQY
V gene: TRBV7-8; CDR3 protein: ASSTEPGGGGYGYT
V gene: TRBV4-1; CDR3 protein: ASSQVPGQGNEQY
V gene: TRBV4-2; CDR3 protein: ASSPWGPRTGELF
V gene: TRBV9; CDR3 protein: ASSTDREPYEQY
V gene: TRBV2; CDR3 protein: ASSGDLGYEQY
V gene: TRBV5-1; CDR3 protein: ASRESYNEQF
V gene: TRBV2; CDR3 protein: ASRARGRDTGELF
V gene: TRBV18; CDR3 protein: ASSVAEGYNEQF
V gene: TRBV7-8; CDR3 protein: ASSLSLAGGRTSTDTQY
V gene: TRBV7-9; CDR3 protein: ASSLVEGGTEAF
V gene: TRBV20-1; CDR3 protein: SARSGTAYEQY
V gene: TRBV4-1; CDR3 protein: ASSLWGANTEAF
V gene: TRBV20-1; CDR3 protein: SAGTPTYEQY
V gene: TRBV20-1; CDR3 protein: SAQSGTPIDFTDTQY
V gene: TRBV30; CDR3 protein: AAGTGGPEAF
V gene: TRBV19; CDR3 protein: ASKLLGPYNEQF
V gene: TRBV6-2/TRBV6-3; CDR3 protein: ASSYRAGRQETQY
V gene: TRBV20-1; CDR3 protein: SAHHAGSYEQY
V gene: TRBV7-9; CDR3 protein: ASSQEGGAVNEQF
V gene: TRBV28; CDR3 protein: ASSLPSSLEQY
V gene: TRBV4-3; CDR3 protein: ASSQRDSSDEQF
V gene: TRBV4-1; CDR3 protein: ASSQSDRPTISEQF
V gene: TRBV7-6; CDR3 protein: ASSDRGRNEKLF
V gene: TRBV5-1; CDR3 protein: ASSLDLNEQF
V gene: TRBV6-5; CDR3 protein: ASSYPLGELF
V gene: TRBV24-1; CDR3 protein: ATSDPAGPWGTDTQY
V gene: TRBV12-3/TRBV12-4; CDR3 protein: ASSPRVGLNYGYT
V gene: TRBV30; CDR3 protein: AWIGNYGYT
V gene: TRBV11-1; CDR3 protein: ASSSVGQGASGANVLT
V gene: TRBV4-1; CDR3 protein: ASSQVEVAGDGTDTQY